This T cell receptor beta chain was found in a study of shared clonotypes between healthy human individuals. Looking at the study overall: The donor group consisted of two women and a few men, aged 18 to 49. The study's findings and limits: Despite large depth, sorted-subset datasets appeared incompletely sequenced. Memory subsets had estimated richness that was generally smaller than that of naive subsets.

On this clone: The antigen is unknown.

Selected positively for CCR7 and CD45RO-negative, naive CD8 cells excluded terminally differentiated effector memory CD45RA+ cells. Running of the assay took place at deep level. Here immunoSEQ multiplex PCR was the method, and the copy in TCRdb shows in-frame clones only, minus some. The top ten clones hold approximately 1.2% of a sample with around 2,000,000 clones, about 95% of them seen once. Trimming stripped 8 bases from V and 5 bases from J, with 19 bases between. CDR1 and CDR2 (germline): MNHEY, SVGAGI. The CDR3 runs to 15 residues. The clonotype comes from a man aged 18-30 years in good health. The rearrangement links TRBV6-5 to TRBJ2-1; D might be TRBD1 (6 bases). Sequencing input: naive CD8+ T cells sorted from blood. The CDR3 DNA sequence: TGTGCCAGCCGCCCTTGGGGGCAGCCCGACAATGAGCAGTTCTTC. Its translation is CASRPWGQPDNEQFF.